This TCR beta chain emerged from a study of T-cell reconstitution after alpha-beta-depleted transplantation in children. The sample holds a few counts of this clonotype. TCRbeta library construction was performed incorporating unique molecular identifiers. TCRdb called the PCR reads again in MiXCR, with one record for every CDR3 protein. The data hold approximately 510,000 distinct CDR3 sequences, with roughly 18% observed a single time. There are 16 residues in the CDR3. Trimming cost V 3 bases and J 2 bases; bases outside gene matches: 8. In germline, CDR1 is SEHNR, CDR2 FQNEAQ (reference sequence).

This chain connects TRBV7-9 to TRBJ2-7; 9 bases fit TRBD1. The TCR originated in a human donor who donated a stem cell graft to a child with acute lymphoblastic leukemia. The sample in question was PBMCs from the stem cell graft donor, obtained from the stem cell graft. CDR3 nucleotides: TGTGCCAGCAGCTTTGACCCGGGACAGGGAACCTACGAGCAGTACTTC. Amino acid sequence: CASSFDPGQGTYEQYF.